This T cell receptor beta chain was identified during a study of cytomegalovirus exposure and HLA in healthy donors. Study-level results: The later analysis indicated that the majority of CMV-associated TCR beta chains appeared HLA-restricted.

As to this clone: Antigen: not known.

The PCR made use of 60 Vbeta and 13 Jbeta primers. Here immunoSEQ multiplex PCR was the method, and the copy in TCRdb shows in-frame clones only, minus some. The repertoire holds some 57,000 clones, with about 89% as singletons. The V gene's germline CDR1 is MNHNS and CDR2 SASEGT. V was clipped by 1 base and J by 4 bases; unmatched bases: 1. CDR3 length: 14 residues. The sequenced sample was PBMCs. The V call is TRBV6-1, the J call TRBJ2-1; 7 bases line up with TRBD2. This receptor was taken from a man in his thirties or forties in good health and CMV-seropositive. CDR3 in amino acids: CASSEVGLYNEQFF. DNA for the CDR3: TGTGCCAGCAGTGAAGTGGGACTATACAATGAGCAGTTCTTC.